The 8 T cell receptor beta chains in this list originate from one sample, sequenced in a study of shared clonotypes between healthy human individuals. Libraries were prepared by immunoSEQ multiplex PCR; TCRdb keeps only in-frame clonotypes and omits some of them. The table records 980,000 or so clones, 76% of them present only once. Sequencing was carried out using memory CD4+ T cells sorted from blood. Subset indicated: CD45RA-negative fraction. Source of these receptors: a man aged 18 to 29 in good health.

With respect to this clone: Other DNA sequences in this sample translate to the same CDR3. The chain has TRBV19 and TRBJ1-1; unclear D gene. V gave up 7 bases and J gave up 1 base, with 7 bases separating them. The CDR3 runs 12 residues. The V gene's germline CDR1 is LNHDA and CDR2 SQIVND (reference sequence). In DNA form, the CDR3 reads TGTGCCAGTAATCGCAGGAACACTGAAGCTTTCTTT. It encodes CASNRRNTEAFF.

This chain uses TRBV19 with TRBJ2-7; the D is unclear. Germline V lookup: CDR1 LNHDA, CDR2 SQIVND (reference sequence). This CDR3 is built from 14 residues. Trimming stripped 7 bases from V and 0 bases from J, with 13 bases between. This CDR3 reads CASTRTVGSYEQYF. In DNA form, the CDR3 reads TGTGCCAGTACCAGAACGGTAGGCTCCTACGAGCAGTACTTC.

V is TRBV10-3 and J is TRBJ1-2; no clear D. Trimming shortened V by 6 bases and J by 2 bases, and 13 bases separated the two germline ends. This CDR3 comprises 14 residues. Germline loops: CDR1 ENHRY, CDR2 SYGVKD. The CDR3 DNA reads as TGTGCCATCAGGCCGACCGAAGTAAACTATGGCTACACCTTC. Encoded protein: CAIRPTEVNYGYTF.

This clone was counted between two and nine times. The chain is built from TRBV7-9 and TRBJ1-4; weak D call: TRBD1 (5 bases). With 11 bases removed from V and 7 bases from J, the gap between germline ends came to 14 bases. The germline gives CDR1 SEHNR, CDR2 FQNEAQ (reference sequence). The CDR3 spans 12 residues. Here the CDR3 reads CALEGLSEKLFF. The CDR3 region has the DNA TGTGCCCTAGAGGGGCTGAGTGAAAAACTGTTTTTT.

The chain has TRBV2 and TRBJ2-7, with D tentatively TRBD2 (6 bases). The CDR3 extends over 15 amino acids. Germline CDR1 SNHLY, CDR2 FYNNEI. V was clipped by 4 bases and J by 7 bases, with 20 bases between them. The CDR3 nucleotides are TGTGCCAGCAGTGTCCTCCACGGGAGTGCTGGGGAGCAGTACTTC. This codes for CASSVLHGSAGEQYF.

In its sample, this clone was seen a few times. This chain joins TRBV29-1 and TRBJ1-5, with 8 bases identical to TRBD1. Germline V gene lookup returns CDR1 SQVTM and CDR2 ANQGSEA. The CDR3 runs 14 residues. Unmatched junction bases numbered 10, after V lost 6 bases and J lost 6 bases. This chain's CDR3 is CSVGQAVGGQPQHF. Written as DNA, the CDR3 is TGCAGCGTGGGACAGGCCGTCGGCGGTCAGCCCCAGCATTTT.

The chain joins TRBV7-2 to TRBJ2-5; 8 bases are a match to TRBD2. CDR1 is SGHTA, CDR2 FQGNSA, per germline. V was clipped by 2 bases and J by 5 bases; unmatched bases: 7. CDR3 size: 15 residues. The CDR3 DNA follows: TGTGCCAGCAGCTTACCGGGACTAGTTTGGGAGACCCAGTACTTC. It codes for CASSLPGLVWETQYF. Full variable domain (missing parts from reference TRBV7-2 and TRBJ2-5): GAGVSQSPSNKVTEKGKDVELRCDPISGHTALYWYRQSLGQGLEFLIYFQGNSAPDKSGLPSDRFSAERTGGSVSTLTIQRTQQEDSAVYLCASSLPGLVWETQYFGPGTRLLVL.

V gene TRBV5-1 combines with J gene TRBJ2-7; D is perhaps TRBD1 (6 bases). V lost 4 bases to trimming and J lost 6 bases, with 17 bases between them. CDR1 is SGHRS and CDR2 is YFSETQ in the germline V gene. This CDR3 is 14 amino acids long. This CDR3 is CASSLEQGGGEQYF. The CDR3 region has the DNA TGCGCCAGCAGCCTGGAACAGGGTGGTGGCGAGCAGTACTTC.